This T cell receptor (beta chain) was recorded in a study of PD-L1 blockade in urothelial cancer. About the study: Males with urothelial cancer arising in the bladder constituted about 85% of the roughly 30 patients. Samples of blood were analyzed 3 weeks (second dose) and 6 weeks after treatment start.

Trimming took 0 bases from V and 4 from J; bases not matched to a gene: 4. This CDR3 is 15 amino acids long. Germline-derived CDR1 and CDR2 are SGDLS and YYNGEE. Study-level results: Durable-benefit patients expanded tumor-associated blood clones more at 3 weeks.

Data came from immunoSEQ multiplex PCR; TCRdb stores just in-frame clones and leaves some out. The sample comprises tens of thousands of clones, approximately 80% of which are singletons, and approximately 3.5% rests with the top ten. Note on this clone: Its cognate antigen is unknown.

The TCR originated in a man between 70 and 80 years old with urothelial cancer. The genes are TRBV9 and TRBJ2-3, with 8 bases identical to TRBD2. The material was PBMCs, obtained around atezolizumab (anti-PD-L1) treatment. CDR3 coding DNA: TGTGCCAGCAGCGTAGCTGGGACTAGGGCAGATACGCAGTATTTT. Its translation is CASSVAGTRADTQYF.